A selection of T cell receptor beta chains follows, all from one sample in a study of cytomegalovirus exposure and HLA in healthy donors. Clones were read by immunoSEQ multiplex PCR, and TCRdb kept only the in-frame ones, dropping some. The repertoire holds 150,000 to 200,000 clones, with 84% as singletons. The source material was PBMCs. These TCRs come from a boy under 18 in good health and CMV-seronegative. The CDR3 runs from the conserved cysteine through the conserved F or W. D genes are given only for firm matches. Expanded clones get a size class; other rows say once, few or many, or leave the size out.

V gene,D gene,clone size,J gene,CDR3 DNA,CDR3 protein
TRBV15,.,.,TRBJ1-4,TGTGCCACCAGCAGTCCCAGAGAGGTGTTTTTT,CATSSPREVFF
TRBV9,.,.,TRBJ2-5,TGTGCCAGCAGCGTAGCTACGGCGGGGCCCCAAGAGACCCAGTACTTC,CASSVATAGPQETQYF
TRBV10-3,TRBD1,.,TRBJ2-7,TGTGCCATCAGGACAGGGTCCTACGAGCAGTACTTC,CAIRTGSYEQYF
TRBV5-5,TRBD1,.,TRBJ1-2,TGTGCCAGCAGGCACCTCGACAGGGCTTCTAACTATGGCTACACCTTC,CASRHLDRASNYGYTF
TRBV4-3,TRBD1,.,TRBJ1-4,TGCGCCAGCAGCCAAGAAACAGGGGTGAGGGAAAAACTGTTTTTT,CASSQETGVREKLFF
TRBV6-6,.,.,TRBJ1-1,TGTGCCAGCAGGCGGACAGAGGAGTACACTGAAGCTTTCTTT,CASRRTEEYTEAFF
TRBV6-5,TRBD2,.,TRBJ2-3,TGTGCCAGCAGCCCGACTAGCGGGGGAGCAGATACGCAGTATTTT,CASSPTSGGADTQYF
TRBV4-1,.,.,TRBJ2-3,TGCGCCAGCAGCCAAGATTCAACAGATACGCAGTATTTT,CASSQDSTDTQYF
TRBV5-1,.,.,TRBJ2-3,TGCGCCAGCAGCTTCGGGGGGCCCCATACAAACACAGATACGCAGTATTTT,CASSFGGPHTNTDTQYF
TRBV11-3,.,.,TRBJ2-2,TGTGCCAGCAGCTCTTGGCCCCGGGGCACCGGGGAGCTGTTTTTT,CASSSWPRGTGELFF
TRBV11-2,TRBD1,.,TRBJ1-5,TGTGCCAGCAGCCGACGAGAGCGGCGCGACAGGGATTATCAGCCCCAGCATTTT,CASSRRERRDRDYQPQHF
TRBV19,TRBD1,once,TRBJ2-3,TGTGCCAGTAGTATCAGGGGGCGTGCAGATACGCAGTATTTT,CASSIRGRADTQYF
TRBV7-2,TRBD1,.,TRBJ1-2,TGTGCCAGCAGCTTCTTGGACAGGGTGTTCGGCTACACCTTC,CASSFLDRVFGYTF
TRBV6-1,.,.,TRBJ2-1,TGTGCCAGCAGTGAAATTTACCATAGCGTGATCTACAATGAGCAGTTCTTC,CASSEIYHSVIYNEQFF
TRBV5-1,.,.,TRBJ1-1,TGCGCCAGCAGCTTGGAGGCCCGGGACAAGGCGTACACTGAAGCTTTCTTT,CASSLEARDKAYTEAFF
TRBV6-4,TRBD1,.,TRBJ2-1,TGTGCCAGCAGTCGTAATCAGACAGGGGCCACCTGGAGCTCCTACAATGAGCAGTTCTTC,CASSRNQTGATWSSYNEQFF
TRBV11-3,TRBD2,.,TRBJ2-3,TGTGCCAGCAGCTTATCCTTAGCGGGGGGTTCCACAGATACGCAGTATTTT,CASSLSLAGGSTDTQYF
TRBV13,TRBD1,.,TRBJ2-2,TGTGCCAGCAGCGAGGGCAGGGGGCGCATCGGGGAGCTGTTTTTT,CASSEGRGRIGELFF
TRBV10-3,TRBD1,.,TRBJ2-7,TGTGCCATCAACCCGGGACAGTCCTACGAGCAGTACTTC,CAINPGQSYEQYF
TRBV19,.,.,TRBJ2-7,TGTGCCAGTAGTTCCCCTTACGAGCAGTACTTC,CASSSPYEQYF
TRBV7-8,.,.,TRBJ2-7,TGTGCCAGCAGCTTAGCGCGGTCCTACGAGCAGTACTTC,CASSLARSYEQYF
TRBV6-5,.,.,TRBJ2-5,TGTGCCAGCAGTACCCCGGGGACCCAGTACTTC,CASSTPGTQYF
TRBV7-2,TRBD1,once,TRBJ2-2,TGTGCCAGCAGCTTATTAGGGGGCGTCACCGGGGAGCTGTTTTTT,CASSLLGGVTGELFF
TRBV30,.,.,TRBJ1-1,TGTGCCTGGACTCCTCTGTTGTACGGCACTGAAGCTTTCTTT,CAWTPLLYGTEAFF
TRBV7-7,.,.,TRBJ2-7,TGTGCTAGCAGCCCCCGGGACACATTACCAGGCGAGCAGTACTTC,CASSPRDTLPGEQYF
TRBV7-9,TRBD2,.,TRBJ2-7,TGTGCCAGCAGCTTTTCTAGCGGGGTCTACGAGCAGTACTTC,CASSFSSGVYEQYF
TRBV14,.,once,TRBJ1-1,TGTGCCAGCAGCAGACAGATAAACACTGAAGCTTTCTTT,CASSRQINTEAFF
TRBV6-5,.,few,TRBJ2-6,TGTGCCAGCAGTGCAAGTGGCCCTGGGGCCAACGTCCTGACTTTC,CASSASGPGANVLTF
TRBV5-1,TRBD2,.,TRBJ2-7,TGCGCCAGCAGCTTGGCCAGTCTAGCGGGAGGTTACGAGCAGTACTTC,CASSLASLAGGYEQYF
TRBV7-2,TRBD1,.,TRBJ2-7,TGTGCCAGCAGCTCCACCGCGGGACAGGGATCCTACGAGCAGTACTTC,CASSSTAGQGSYEQYF
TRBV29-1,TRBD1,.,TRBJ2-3,TGCAGCGTCCGACAGGGGGCCGGAGATACGCAGTATTTT,CSVRQGAGDTQYF
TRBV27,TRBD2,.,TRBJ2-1,TGTGCCAGCAGAGCCACTAGGCTAGCGGGAGTCGGGGAGCAGTTCTTC,CASRATRLAGVGEQFF
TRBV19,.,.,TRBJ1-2,TGTGCCAGTAGTATTCGGCCAGAGACAGGTCATAACTATGGCTACACCTTC,CASSIRPETGHNYGYTF
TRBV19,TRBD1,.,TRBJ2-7,TGTGCCAGTAGTGTACTTCCGGGACAGGGAGACTACGAGCAGTACTTC,CASSVLPGQGDYEQYF
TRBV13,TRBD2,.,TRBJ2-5,TGTGCCAGCAGCTTAGTGTCTAGCGGGGCCCAAGAGACCCAGTACTTC,CASSLVSSGAQETQYF
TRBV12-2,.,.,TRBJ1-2,TGTGCAAGTCGCTTAGCGCGTCGGAGGACAGGGAACGGCTACACCTTC,CASRLARRRTGNGYTF
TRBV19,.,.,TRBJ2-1,TGTGCCAGTAGGCTAGTGAATGAGCAGTTCTTC,CASRLVNEQFF
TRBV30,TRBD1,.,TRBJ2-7,TGTGCCTGGAGTGTCGGGACAGGGGCCTACGAGCAGTACTTC,CAWSVGTGAYEQYF
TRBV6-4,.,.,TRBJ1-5,TGTGCCAGCAGCGCGGGGAGCAATCAGCCCCAGCATTTT,CASSAGSNQPQHF
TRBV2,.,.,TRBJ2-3,TGTGCCAGCGGCGGTGGACAGCCAAGCACAGATACGCAGTATTTT,CASGGGQPSTDTQYF
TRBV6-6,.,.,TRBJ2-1,TGTGCCAGCAGTTCCCGGGGGGCCGCTTCCTACAATGAGCAGTTCTTC,CASSSRGAASYNEQFF
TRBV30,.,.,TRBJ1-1,TGTGCCTGGAGTGTACTCGGGGGTCAGAGCTTGAACACTGAAGCTTTCTTT,CAWSVLGGQSLNTEAFF
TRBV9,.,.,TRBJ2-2,TGTGCCACTGGCGGGCAGGTCGCCGGGGAGCTGTTTTTT,CATGGQVAGELFF
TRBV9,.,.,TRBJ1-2,TGTGCCAGCAGCCTGAGGGTTGACTATGGCTACACCTTC,CASSLRVDYGYTF
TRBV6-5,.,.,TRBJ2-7,TGTGCCAGCAGTTCAATCGGGGTAAGCTCCTACGAGCAGTACTTC,CASSSIGVSSYEQYF
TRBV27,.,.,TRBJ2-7,TGTGCCAGTGGGACTTCCGAATTCTACGAGCAGTACTTC,CASGTSEFYEQYF
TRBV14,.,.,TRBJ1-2,TGTGCCAGCAGCACCCAGGACAGAGTTAACTATGGCTACACCTTC,CASSTQDRVNYGYTF
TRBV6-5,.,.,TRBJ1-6,TGTGCCAGTGCCAGGTCTCTTAGTTCACCCCTCCACTTT,CASARSLSSPLHF
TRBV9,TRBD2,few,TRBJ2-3,TGTGCCAGCAGCGGGACTAGCGGGCCAGATACGCAGTATTTT,CASSGTSGPDTQYF